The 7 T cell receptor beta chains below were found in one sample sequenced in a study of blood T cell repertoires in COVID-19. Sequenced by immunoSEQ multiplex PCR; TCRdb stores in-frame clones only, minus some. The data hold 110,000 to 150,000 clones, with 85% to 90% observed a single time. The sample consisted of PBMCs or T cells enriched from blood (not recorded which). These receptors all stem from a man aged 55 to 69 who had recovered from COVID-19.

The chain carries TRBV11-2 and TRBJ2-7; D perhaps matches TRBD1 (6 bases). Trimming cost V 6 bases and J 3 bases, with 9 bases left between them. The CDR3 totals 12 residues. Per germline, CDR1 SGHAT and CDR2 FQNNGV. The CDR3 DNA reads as TGTGCCAGCAGGTTACAGGGCTACGAGCAGTACTTC. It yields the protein CASRLQGYEQYF.

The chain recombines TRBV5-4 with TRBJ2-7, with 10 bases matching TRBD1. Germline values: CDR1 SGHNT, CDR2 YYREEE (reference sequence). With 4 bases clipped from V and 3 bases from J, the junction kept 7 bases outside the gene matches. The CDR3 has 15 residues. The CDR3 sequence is CASSVPTGGVYEQYF. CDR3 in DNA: TGTGCCAGCAGCGTACCGACAGGGGGCGTCTACGAGCAGTACTTC.

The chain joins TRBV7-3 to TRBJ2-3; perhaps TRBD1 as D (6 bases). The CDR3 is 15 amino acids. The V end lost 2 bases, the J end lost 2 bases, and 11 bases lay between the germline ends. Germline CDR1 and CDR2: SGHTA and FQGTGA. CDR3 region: CASSLEGQHTDTQYF. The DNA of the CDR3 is TGTGCCAGCAGCTTAGAGGGACAACACACAGATACGCAGTATTTT.

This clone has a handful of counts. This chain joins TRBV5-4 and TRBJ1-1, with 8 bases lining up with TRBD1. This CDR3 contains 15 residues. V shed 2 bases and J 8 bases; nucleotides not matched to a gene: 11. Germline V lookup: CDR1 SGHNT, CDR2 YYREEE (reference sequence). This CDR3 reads CASSLGGQETREAFF. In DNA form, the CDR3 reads TGTGCCAGCAGCTTAGGGGGACAGGAGACGCGGGAAGCTTTCTTT.

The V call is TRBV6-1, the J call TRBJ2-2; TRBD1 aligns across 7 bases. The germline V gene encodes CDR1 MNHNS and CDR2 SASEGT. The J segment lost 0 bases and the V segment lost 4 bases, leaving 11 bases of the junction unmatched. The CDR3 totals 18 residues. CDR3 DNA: TGTGCCAGCAGTGTCCGAACCCCCGGGACAGCGAACACCGGGGAGCTGTTTTTT. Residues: CASSVRTPGTANTGELFF.

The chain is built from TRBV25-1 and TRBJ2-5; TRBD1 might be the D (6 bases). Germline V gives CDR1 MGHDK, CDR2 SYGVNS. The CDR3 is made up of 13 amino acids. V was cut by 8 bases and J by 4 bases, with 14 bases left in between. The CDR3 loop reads CASGDIARETQYF. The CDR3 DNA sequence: TGTGCCAGCGGGGACATTGCGAGAGAGACCCAGTACTTC.

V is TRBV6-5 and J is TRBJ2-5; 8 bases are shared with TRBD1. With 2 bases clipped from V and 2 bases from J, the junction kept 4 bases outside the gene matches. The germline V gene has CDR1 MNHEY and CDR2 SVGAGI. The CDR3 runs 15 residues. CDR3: CASSYAGQVQETQYF. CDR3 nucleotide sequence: TGTGCCAGCAGTTACGCGGGACAGGTGCAAGAGACCCAGTACTTC.